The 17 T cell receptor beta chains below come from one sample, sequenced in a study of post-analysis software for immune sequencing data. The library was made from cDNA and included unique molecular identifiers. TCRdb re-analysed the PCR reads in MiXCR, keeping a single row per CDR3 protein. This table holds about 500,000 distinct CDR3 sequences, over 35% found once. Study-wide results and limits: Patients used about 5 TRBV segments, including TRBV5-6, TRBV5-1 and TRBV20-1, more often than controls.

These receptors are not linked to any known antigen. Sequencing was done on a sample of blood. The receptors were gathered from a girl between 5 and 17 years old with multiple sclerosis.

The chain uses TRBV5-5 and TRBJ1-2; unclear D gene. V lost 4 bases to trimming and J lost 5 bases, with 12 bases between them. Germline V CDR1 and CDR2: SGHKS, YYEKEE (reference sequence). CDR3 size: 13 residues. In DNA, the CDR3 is TGTGCCAGCAGCCTACAGACTACTTATGGCTACACCTTC. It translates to CASSLQTTYGYTF.

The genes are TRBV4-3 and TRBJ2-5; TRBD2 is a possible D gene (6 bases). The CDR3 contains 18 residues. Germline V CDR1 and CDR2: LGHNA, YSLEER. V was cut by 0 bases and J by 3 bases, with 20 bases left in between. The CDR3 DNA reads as TGCGCCAGCAGCCAAGATTGGAGCCCCCGCGGGGCAGAAGAGACCCAGTACTTC. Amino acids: CASSQDWSPRGAEETQYF.

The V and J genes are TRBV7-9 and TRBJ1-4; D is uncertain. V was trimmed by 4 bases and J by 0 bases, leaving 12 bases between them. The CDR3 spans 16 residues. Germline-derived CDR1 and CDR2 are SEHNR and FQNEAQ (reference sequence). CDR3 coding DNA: TGTGCCAGCAGCTCACCCGTAGCTGCAACTAATGAAAAACTGTTTTTT. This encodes CASSSPVAATNEKLFF.

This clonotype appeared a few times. CDR3 protein: CATTGLAGVGDEQFF. The CDR3, as DNA: TGTGCCACAACTGGACTAGCGGGAGTGGGGGATGAGCAGTTCTTC. This chain uses TRBV25-1 with TRBJ2-1; 13 bases map to TRBD2. From germline, CDR1 is MGHDK and CDR2 SYGVNS. The CDR3 length is 15 residues. Trimming cost V 10 bases and J 8 bases; bases outside gene matches: 11.

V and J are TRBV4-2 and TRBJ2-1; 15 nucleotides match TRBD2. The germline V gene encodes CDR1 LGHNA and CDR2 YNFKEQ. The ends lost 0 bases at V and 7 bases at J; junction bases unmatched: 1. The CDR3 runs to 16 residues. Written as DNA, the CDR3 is TGTGCCAGCAGCCAAGATGGGACTAGCGGGGGGAATGAGCAGTTCTTC. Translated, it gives CASSQDGTSGGNEQFF.

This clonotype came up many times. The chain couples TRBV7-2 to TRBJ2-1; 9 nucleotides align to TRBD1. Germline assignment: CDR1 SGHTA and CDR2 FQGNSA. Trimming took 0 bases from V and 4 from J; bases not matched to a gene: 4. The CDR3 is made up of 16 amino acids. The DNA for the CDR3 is TGTGCCAGCAGCTTAGCAGCGGGACAGGGTTACAATGAGCAGTTCTTC. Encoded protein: CASSLAAGQGYNEQFF.

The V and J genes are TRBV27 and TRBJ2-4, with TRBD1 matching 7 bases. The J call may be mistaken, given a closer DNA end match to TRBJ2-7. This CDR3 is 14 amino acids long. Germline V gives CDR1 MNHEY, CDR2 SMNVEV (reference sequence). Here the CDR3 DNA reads TGTGCCAGCACTATGACAGGGACCCTAGCCGAGCAGTACTTC. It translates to CASTMTGTLAEQYF.

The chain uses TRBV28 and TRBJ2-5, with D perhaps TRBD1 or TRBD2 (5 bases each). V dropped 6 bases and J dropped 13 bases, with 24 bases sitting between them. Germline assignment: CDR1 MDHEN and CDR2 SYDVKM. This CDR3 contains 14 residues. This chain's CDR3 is CASSSNRDPSPTYF. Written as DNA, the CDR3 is TGTGCCAGCAGCAGCAACCGGGACCCCTCACCCACGTACTTC.

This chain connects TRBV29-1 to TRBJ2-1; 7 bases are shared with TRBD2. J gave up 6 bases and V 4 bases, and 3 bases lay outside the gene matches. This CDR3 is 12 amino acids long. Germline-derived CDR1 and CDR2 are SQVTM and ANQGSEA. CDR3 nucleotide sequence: TGCAGCGTTGGAATAGCGGGCAATGAGCAGTTCTTC. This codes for CSVGIAGNEQFF.

CDR3 residues: CASSLDDTNTGELFF. The DNA of the CDR3 is TGTGCCAGCAGCTTAGATGACACGAACACCGGGGAGCTGTTTTTT. V gene TRBV7-2 combines with J gene TRBJ2-2; D is unclear. The CDR3 has 15 residues. CDR1 and CDR2 (germline): SGHTA, FQGNSA. The V end was cut by 1 base, the J end by 0 bases, with 6 bases between.

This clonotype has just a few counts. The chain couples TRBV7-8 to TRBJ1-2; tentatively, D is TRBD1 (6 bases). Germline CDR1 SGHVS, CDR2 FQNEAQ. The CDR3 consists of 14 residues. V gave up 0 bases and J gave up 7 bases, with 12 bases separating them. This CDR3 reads CASSLALGAGGYTF. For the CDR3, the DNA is TGTGCCAGCAGCTTAGCGCTGGGGGCAGGTGGCTACACCTTC. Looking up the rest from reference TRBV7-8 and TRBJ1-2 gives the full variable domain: GAGVSQSPRYKVAKRGQDVALRCDPISGHVSLFWYQQALGQGPEFLTYFQNEAQLDKSGLPSDRFFAERPEGSVSTLKIQRTQQEDSAVYLCASSLALGAGGYTFGSGTRLTVV.

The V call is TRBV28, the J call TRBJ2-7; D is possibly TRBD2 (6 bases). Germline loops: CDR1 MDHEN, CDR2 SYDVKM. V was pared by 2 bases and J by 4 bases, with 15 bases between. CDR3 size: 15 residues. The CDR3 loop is CASSLAANGSYEQYF. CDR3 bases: TGTGCCAGCAGTTTAGCGGCTAACGGGAGTTACGAGCAGTACTTC.

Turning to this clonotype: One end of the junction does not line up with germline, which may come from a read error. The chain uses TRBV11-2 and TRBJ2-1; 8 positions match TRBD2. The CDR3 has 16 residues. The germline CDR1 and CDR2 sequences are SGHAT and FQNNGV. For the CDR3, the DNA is TGTGCCAGCAACTTAGGAGGGCCAGCGGGAGTCAATGAGCAGTTCTTC. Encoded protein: CASNLGGPAGVNEQFF.

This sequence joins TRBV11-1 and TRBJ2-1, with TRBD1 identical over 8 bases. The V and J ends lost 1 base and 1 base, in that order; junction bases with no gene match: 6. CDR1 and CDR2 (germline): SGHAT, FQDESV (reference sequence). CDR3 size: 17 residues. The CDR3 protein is CASSLERTGFSYNEQFF. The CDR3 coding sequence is TGTGCCAGCAGCTTAGAGCGGACAGGGTTTTCCTACAATGAGCAGTTCTTC.

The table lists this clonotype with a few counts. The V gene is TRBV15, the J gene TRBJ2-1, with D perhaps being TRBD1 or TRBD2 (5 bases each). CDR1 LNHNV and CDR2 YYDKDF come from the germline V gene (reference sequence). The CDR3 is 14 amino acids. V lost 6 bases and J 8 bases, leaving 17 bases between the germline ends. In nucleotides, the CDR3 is TGTGCCACCAGGAATGGGGGAATCCGGCATGAGCAGTTCTTC. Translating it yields CATRNGGIRHEQFF.

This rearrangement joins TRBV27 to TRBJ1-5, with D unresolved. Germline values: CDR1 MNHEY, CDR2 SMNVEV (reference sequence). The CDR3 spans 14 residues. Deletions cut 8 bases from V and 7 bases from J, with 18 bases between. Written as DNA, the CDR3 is TGTGCCAGCGGCGTCGAGGGTAAACGGCAGCCCCAGCATTTT. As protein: CASGVEGKRQPQHF.

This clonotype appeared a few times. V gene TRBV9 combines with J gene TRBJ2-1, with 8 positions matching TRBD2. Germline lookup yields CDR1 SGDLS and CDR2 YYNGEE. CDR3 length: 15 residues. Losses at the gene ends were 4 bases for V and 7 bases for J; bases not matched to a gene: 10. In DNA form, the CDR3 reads TGTGCCAGCAGCACCAGCGGGAGTAGGGTGAATGAGCAGTTCTTC. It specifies CASSTSGSRVNEQFF.